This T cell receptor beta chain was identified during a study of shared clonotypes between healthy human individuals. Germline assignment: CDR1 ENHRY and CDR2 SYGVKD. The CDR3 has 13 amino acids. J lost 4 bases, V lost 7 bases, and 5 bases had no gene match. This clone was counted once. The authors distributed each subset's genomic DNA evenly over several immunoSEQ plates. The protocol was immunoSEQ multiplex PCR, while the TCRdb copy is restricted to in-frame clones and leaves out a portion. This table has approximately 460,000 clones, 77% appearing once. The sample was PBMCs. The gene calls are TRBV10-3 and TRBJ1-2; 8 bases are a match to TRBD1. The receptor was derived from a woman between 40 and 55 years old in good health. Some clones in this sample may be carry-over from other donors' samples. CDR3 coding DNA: TGTGCCATCACTGACACAGGGGGCTATGGCTACACCTTC. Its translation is CAITDTGGYGYTF.